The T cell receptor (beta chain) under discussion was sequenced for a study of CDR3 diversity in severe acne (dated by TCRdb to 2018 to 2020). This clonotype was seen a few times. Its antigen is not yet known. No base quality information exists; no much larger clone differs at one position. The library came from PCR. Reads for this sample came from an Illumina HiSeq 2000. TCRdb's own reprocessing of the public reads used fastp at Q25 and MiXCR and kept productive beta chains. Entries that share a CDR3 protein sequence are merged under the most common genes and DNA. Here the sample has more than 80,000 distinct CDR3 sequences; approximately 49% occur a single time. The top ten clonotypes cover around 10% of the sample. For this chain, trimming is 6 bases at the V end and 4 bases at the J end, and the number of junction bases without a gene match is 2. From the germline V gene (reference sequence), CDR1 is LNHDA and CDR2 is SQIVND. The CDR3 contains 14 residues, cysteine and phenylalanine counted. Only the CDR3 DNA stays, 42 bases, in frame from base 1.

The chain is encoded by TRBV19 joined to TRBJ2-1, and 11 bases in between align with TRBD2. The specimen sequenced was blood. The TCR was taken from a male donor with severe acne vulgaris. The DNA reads TGTGCCAGTAGCACTAGCGGGGGTTACAATGAGCAGTTCTTC. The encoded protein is CASSTSGGYNEQFF. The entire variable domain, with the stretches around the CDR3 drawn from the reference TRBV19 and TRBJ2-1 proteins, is DGGITQSPKYLFRKEGQNVTLSCEQNLNHDAMYWYRQDPGQGLRLIYYSQIVNDFQKGDIAEGYSVSREKKESFPLTVTSAQKNPTAFYLCASSTSGGYNEQFFGPGTRLTVL.